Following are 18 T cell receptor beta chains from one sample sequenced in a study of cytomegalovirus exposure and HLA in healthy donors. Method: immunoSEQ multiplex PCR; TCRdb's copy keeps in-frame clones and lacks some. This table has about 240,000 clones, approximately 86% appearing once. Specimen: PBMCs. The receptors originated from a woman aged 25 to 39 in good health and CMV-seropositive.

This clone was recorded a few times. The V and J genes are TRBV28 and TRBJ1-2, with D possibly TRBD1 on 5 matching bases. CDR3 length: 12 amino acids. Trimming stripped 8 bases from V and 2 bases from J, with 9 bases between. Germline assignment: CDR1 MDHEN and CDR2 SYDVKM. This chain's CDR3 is CASVEGNYGYTF. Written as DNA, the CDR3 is TGTGCCAGCGTGGAGGGGAACTATGGCTACACCTTC.

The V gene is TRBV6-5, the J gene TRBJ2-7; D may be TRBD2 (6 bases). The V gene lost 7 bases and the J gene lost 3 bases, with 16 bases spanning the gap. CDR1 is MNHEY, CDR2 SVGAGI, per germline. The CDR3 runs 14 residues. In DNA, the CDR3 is TGTGCCAGCATCCGGCGGGATGGCTTCTACGAGCAGTACTTC. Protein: CASIRRDGFYEQYF.

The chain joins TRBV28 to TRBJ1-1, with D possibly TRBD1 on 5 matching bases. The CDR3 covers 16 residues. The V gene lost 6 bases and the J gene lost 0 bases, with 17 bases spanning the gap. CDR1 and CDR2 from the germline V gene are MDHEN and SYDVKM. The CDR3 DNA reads TGTGCCAGCAGGCCCGGCGGGGGACGGATGAACACTGAAGCTTTCTTT. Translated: CASRPGGGRMNTEAFF.

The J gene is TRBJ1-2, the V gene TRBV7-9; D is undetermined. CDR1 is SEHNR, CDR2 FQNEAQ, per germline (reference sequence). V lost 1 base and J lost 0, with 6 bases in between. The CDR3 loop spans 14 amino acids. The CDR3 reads CASSLDIPNYGYTF. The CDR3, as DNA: TGTGCCAGCAGCTTAGACATACCTAACTATGGCTACACCTTC. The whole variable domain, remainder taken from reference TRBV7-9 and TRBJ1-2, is DTGVSQNPRHKITKRGQNVTFRCDPISEHNRLYWYRQTLGQGPEFLTYFQNEAQLEKSRLLSDRFSAERPKGSFSTLEIQRTEQGDSAMYLCASSLDIPNYGYTFGSGTRLTVV.

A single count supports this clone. The CDR3 region has the DNA TGTGCCAGCAGTTACTCGATCGGAGATCAGCCCCAGCATTTT. Protein sequence: CASSYSIGDQPQHF. V and J are TRBV6-6 and TRBJ1-5; D unresolved. Between the trimmed V and J ends, which lost 0 bases and 5 bases, there was a span of 8 bases. Germline V gives CDR1 MNHNY, CDR2 SVGAGI (reference sequence). The CDR3 is 14 residues long.

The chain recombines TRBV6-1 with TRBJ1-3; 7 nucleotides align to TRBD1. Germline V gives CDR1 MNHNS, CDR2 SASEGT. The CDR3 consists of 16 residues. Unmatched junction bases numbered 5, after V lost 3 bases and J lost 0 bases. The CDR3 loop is CASSEATGSSGNTIYF. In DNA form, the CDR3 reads TGTGCCAGCAGTGAGGCGACAGGGAGCTCTGGAAACACCATATATTTT.

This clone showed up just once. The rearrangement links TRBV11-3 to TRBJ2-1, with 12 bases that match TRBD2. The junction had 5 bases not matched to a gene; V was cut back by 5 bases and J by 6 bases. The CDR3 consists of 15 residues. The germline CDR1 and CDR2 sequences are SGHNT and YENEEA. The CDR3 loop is CASSGLAGLGNEQFF. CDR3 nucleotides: TGTGCCAGCAGCGGACTAGCGGGATTAGGCAATGAGCAGTTCTTC. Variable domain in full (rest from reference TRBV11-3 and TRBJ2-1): EAGVVQSPRYKIIEKKQPVAFWCNPISGHNTLYWYLQNLGQGPELLIRYENEEAVDDSQLPKDRFSAERLKGVDSTLKIQPAELGDSAVYLCASSGLAGLGNEQFFGPGTRLTVL.

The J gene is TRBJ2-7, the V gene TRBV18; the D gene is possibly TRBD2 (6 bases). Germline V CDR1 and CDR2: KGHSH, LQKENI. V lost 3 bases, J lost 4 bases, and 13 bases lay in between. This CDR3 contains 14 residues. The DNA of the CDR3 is TGTGCCAGCTCACCGGGACTTTTCGATTACGAGCAGTACTTC. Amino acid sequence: CASSPGLFDYEQYF.

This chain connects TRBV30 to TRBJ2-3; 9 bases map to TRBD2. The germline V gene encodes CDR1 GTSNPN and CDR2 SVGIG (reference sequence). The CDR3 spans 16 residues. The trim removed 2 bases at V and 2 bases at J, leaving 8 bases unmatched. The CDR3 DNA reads TGTGCCTGGAGTAAAAGGGGGACTAGCCTCACAGATACGCAGTATTTT. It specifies CAWSKRGTSLTDTQYF.

For the CDR3, the DNA is TGTGCCAGTAGTACTGGCGGGAGCTACGAGCAGTACTTC. Amino acid sequence: CASSTGGSYEQYF. V is TRBV19 and J is TRBJ2-7; TRBD2 agrees at 7 bases. The CDR3 extends over 13 amino acids. CDR1 and CDR2 from the germline V gene are LNHDA and SQIVND (reference sequence). Losses at the gene ends were 4 bases for V and 3 bases for J; bases not matched to a gene: 3.

The CDR3 coding sequence is TGTGCCAGCAGTGACTCACTGAATTTGGGGACTAGCGGGAGGATCACCTACAATGAGCAGTTCTTC. It yields the protein CASSDSLNLGTSGRITYNEQFF. V is TRBV6-4 and J is TRBJ2-1, with TRBD2 matching over 15 bases. V lost 0 bases, J lost 2 bases, and 14 bases stayed unmatched. There are 22 residues in the CDR3. Germline CDR1 MRHNA, CDR2 SNTAGT.

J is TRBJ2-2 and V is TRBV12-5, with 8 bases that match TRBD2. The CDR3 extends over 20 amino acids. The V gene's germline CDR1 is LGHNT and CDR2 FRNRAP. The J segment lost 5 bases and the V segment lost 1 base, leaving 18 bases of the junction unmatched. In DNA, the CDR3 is TGTGCTAGTGGTTTGGGGCGACTAGCGTCCCATCTCAGAGGAACCGGGGAGCTGTTTTTT. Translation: CASGLGRLASHLRGTGELFF.

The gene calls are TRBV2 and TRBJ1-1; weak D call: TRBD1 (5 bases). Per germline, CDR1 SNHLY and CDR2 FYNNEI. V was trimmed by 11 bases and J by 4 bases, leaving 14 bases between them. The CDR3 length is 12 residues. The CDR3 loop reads CARDQGGTEAFF. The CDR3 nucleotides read TGTGCCCGAGACCAGGGAGGCACTGAAGCTTTCTTT.

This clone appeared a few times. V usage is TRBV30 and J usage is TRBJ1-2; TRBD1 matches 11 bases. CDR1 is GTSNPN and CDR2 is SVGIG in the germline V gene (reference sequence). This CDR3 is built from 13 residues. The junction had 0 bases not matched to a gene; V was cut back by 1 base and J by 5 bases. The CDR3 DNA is TGTGCCTGGAGTGGGGACAGGGGGTATGGCTACACCTTC. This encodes CAWSGDRGYGYTF. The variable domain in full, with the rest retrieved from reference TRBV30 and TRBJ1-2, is SQTIHQWPATLVQPVGSPLSLECTVEGTSNPNLYWYRQAAGRGLQLLFYSVGIGQISSEVPQNLSASRPQDRQFILSSKKLLLSDSGFYLCAWSGDRGYGYTFGSGTRLTVV.

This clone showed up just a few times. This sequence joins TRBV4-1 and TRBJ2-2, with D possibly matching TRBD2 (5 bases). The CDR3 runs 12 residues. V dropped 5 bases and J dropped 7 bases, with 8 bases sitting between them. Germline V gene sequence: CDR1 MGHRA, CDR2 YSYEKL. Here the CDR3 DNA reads TGCGCCAGCAGCTGGAGCGGCGGGGAGCTGTTTTTT. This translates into CASSWSGGELFF.

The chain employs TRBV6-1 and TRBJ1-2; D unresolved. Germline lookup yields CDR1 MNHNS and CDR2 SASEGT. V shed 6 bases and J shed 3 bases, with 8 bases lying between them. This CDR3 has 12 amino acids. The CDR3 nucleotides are TGTGCCAGCAGGAGGGTAGACTATGGCTACACCTTC. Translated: CASRRVDYGYTF.

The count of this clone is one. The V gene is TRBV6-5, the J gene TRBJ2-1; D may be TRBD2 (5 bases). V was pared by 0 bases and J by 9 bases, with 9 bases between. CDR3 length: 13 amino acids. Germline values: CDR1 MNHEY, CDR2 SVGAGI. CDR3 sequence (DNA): TGTGCCAGCAGTTACTCCAGACTAACTGAGCAGTTCTTC. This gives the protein CASSYSRLTEQFF.

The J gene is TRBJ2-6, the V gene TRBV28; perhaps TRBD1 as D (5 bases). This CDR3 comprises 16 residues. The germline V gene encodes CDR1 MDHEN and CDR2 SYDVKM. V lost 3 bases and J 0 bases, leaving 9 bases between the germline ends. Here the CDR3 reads CASSLTVFSGANVLTF. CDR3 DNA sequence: TGTGCCAGCAGTTTGACAGTTTTCTCTGGGGCCAACGTCCTGACTTTC.